The rows below give T cell receptor beta chains drawn from one sample of a study of blood T cell repertoires in COVID-19. The protocol was immunoSEQ multiplex PCR, while the TCRdb copy is restricted to in-frame clones and leaves out a portion. This table holds some 98,000 clones, 65% to 90% found once. Input material: peripheral blood. All receptors come from a man in his 70s with active or convalescent COVID-19. The CDR3 runs from the conserved cysteine through the conserved F or W. Fields, in order: V gene, CDR3 protein.

TRBV6-4,CASRGTGTAAYEQYF
TRBV27,CASKFVSGTGELFF
TRBV4-2,CASSQEWQGGYGYTF
TRBV4-1,CASSQERTAGKLFF
TRBV19,CASSIDYPIAGGFNNEQFF
TRBV4-1,CASSLERGYEQYF
TRBV28,CASSPPGGNQPQHF
TRBV30,CAWSPWQINQPQHF
TRBV3-1/TRBV3-2,CASARQETQYF
TRBV29-1,CSAQGGGNYGYTF
TRBV5-4,CASSRGQGNTGELFF
TRBV19,CASSTTPTGAGGGNEQFF
TRBV11-2,CASRIQGNTEAFF
TRBV30,CAWSRRDQPQHF
TRBV7-2,CARERGMNTGELFF
TRBV3-1/TRBV3-2,CASSQETDRGYANTGELFF
TRBV7-6,CASSPNSDIMNTEAFF
TRBV15,CATSRADTGELFF
TRBV19,CASRVSGGTGELFF
TRBV25-1,CASHGTGALGYTF
TRBV19,CASRWTANTEAFF
TRBV4-1,CASSQFGTGTYEQYF
TRBV15,CATGEGVKETQYF
TRBV19,CASTPLTGGGRDTQYF
TRBV6-5,CASSPTGEHYGYTF
TRBV10-3,CASRDSRNEKLFF
TRBV7-9,CASSPTGLGYGYTF
TRBV7-2,CASSYSTSLPYEQYF
TRBV19,CASSLGGGAGDTQYF
TRBV6-1,CASSETGNNYGYTF
TRBV5-1,CASSLDRTSTDTQYF
TRBV4-1,CASSQKGVPSWDNEQFF
TRBV4-1,CASSQDSSGGSKREQFF
TRBV29-1,CSVEAGSNQPQHF
TRBV7-6,CASSLDSNYGYTF
TRBV25-1,CASSEFRAPYEQYF
TRBV18,CASSRNGQGNYGYTF
TRBV6-2/TRBV6-3,CASSRGQGSLNGYTF
TRBV6-5,CATRQLFHEQYF